This T cell receptor (beta chain) was found in a study of OX40 agonist ivuxolimab in advanced cancers. The cohort excluded patients with autoimmune disease history or systemic immunosuppression. Libraries were prepared by immunoSEQ multiplex PCR; TCRdb keeps only in-frame clonotypes and omits some of them. The sample lists about 100,000 clones, about nine tenths occurring once. The sequenced sample was CD4+ or CD8+ T cells sorted from blood, obtained in a trial of the OX40 agonist ivuxolimab. The sequence came from an adult with an advanced solid tumor such as melanoma, head and neck, liver or kidney cancer.

CDR3 DNA: TGTGCCAGCAGTCCGCACCTCAGGGAGCTCGAGTACTTC. This encodes CASSPHLRELEYF. The chain recombines TRBV28 with TRBJ2-7; possibly TRBD1 or TRBD2 for D (5 bases each). This CDR3 region has 13 residues. Germline CDR1 reads MDHEN; CDR2 reads SYDVKM. V shed 5 bases and J shed 11 bases, with 19 bases lying between them.